This TCR beta chain was observed in a study of T cells in Graves' hyperthyroidism and ophthalmopathy (dated by TCRdb to between 2017 and 2020). In the study overall: Peripheral blood was sampled at the time of initial diagnosis, prior to any treatment. The paper describes TCR Vbeta CDR3 sequencing of around 140 peripheral blood samples, made up of roughly 45 ophthalmopathy patients, some 80 hyperthyroidism patients and 17 progressor patients. The roughly 94 discovery patients were randomly split 7:3 into training and test sets. Prospective prediction of ophthalmopathy was tested in an independent validation cohort consisting of about 19 hyperthyroidism patients and some 17 patients who later progressed to ophthalmopathy. The study also compared thyroid tissue and blood T-cell repertoires from about 6 Graves' hyperthyroidism patients. TCR V-J signatures able to tell the groups apart were searched for in a discovery cohort of 90 to 100 patients, of whom under 45 had Graves' ophthalmopathy and some 60 had stable Graves' hyperthyroidism. Once sampling was done, hyperthyroidism patients were given methimazole at a starting dose of 30 mg daily, whereas ophthalmopathy patients were given high-dose intravenous methylprednisolone.

The TCR beta CDR3 regions were amplified from RNA transcripts. For the first round of RT-PCR on the TCR CDR3, the HTBI primer set was used together with the Qiagen OneStep RT-PCR kit. Libraries were constructed in a second round of multiplex PCR, after which size selection and purification were performed. Paired-end sequencing of the libraries was performed with 100 bp reads on an Illumina HiSeq2000. Concerning the study's data processing: SOAPnuke was used to process the raw data, throwing out any read that contained adapters or uncalled bases, had a mean Phred below 15, or lacked an exact constant-primer or identifier match. COPE v1.2.5 was used to merge high-quality paired reads, and clonotypes were defined as unique nucleotide sequences. MiTCR v1.1 was used to align clonotypes to the IMGT TRBV, TRBD and TRBJ reference segments. Only V-J combinations with frequency above 0.0001, covering about 99% of repertoires, were analysed. The TCS score was defined as the ratio of F50 (clonal expansion) to E x V (chaos), calculated using BLOSUM62-based TCRdist between CDR3 peptides within each V-J. Welch's t-statistics and random forest reduced several hundred V-J features to fewer than 15, which were used in a naive Bayes classifier (R e1071). TCRdb redid the processing of the public reads, applying fastp at Q25 and MiXCR, and retained in-frame beta chains. Each entry is one CDR3 protein sequence, shown with its most common DNA and genes. These V and J calls derive from TCRdb rather than the authors' analysis. The sample yields about 480,000 distinct CDR3 sequences; around 14% were counted once. The ten largest make up less than 20% of the sample.

In its sample, this clonotype was seen a few times. Its antigen has not been determined. The input lacks base qualities; no much larger clone sits a single base away. Study-level results and caveats: In validation, progression to ophthalmopathy was predicted by the model with 70.59% sensitivity and 72% to 85% specificity, a median of 6.5 months before onset. A model built on a 13 V-J signature distinguished ophthalmopathy from stable hyperthyroidism, reaching about 88% sensitivity and approximately 83% specificity in cross-validation and 80%/75% in testing. No statistical method was used to set the sample size in advance, and investigators knew the group allocation. Most expanded thyroid clonotypes (frequency above 0.001) were also detected in blood, suggesting blood repertoires may reflect thyroid immune responses.

Graves' hyperthyroidism was defined as stable when no progression to ophthalmopathy occurred over 18 months of follow-up. The hyperthyroidism patients were between 18 and 65 years old and newly diagnosed, with a disease duration of less than 2 months. Patients with uncontrolled infections, other autoimmune diseases, pregnancy or lactation were excluded. Diagnoses were based on clinical symptoms, serum thyroxine and TRAb, thyroid ultrasound and orbital computed tomography. Ficoll-Paque density gradient centrifugation was used to isolate PBMCs from approximately 10 ml of fresh peripheral blood. Trizol reagent was used to extract total RNA, and RNA quality was then checked on an Agilent 2100 Bioanalyzer. The germline V gene sets CDR1 to SGHTA and CDR2 to FQGNSA. V is shortened by 1 base, J by 7 bases, and the region joining them spans 11 bases. The CDR3 covers 13 residues, taking in both the cysteine and the valine. This entry keeps only the CDR3 DNA: 39 bases, framed from base 1.

The chain links TRBV7-2 with TRBJ2-7, with the D gene uncertain. Sequenced: blood. The source of this sequence is a woman between 18 and 29 years old with Graves' hyperthyroidism. CDR3 reads: CASSLVGGWEQYV. In nucleotide form, the sequence is TGTGCCAGCAGCTTAGTGGGTGGGTGGGAGCAGTACGTC.